These T cell receptor beta chains were read from a single sample in a study of T cell responses to AZD1222 COVID-19 vaccine. Clones were sequenced by immunoSEQ multiplex PCR, and TCRdb holds only the in-frame ones, with some missing. The sample holds roughly 120,000 clones, about 90% seen once. The sample consisted of peripheral blood, taken 28 days after the second AZD1222 dose. The receptors stem from an adult who received the AZD1222 COVID-19 vaccine. CDR3s include the opening cysteine and the closing phenylalanine or tryptophan. The D gene is left open where the match is weak. The size entry is marked missing in some rows and otherwise reads once, few, many or a size class.

V	D	size	J	CDR3	DNA
TRBV27	TRBD1	NA	TRBJ1-2	CASSLTGTGIYGYTF	TGTGCCAGCAGTTTGACCGGGACAGGGATCTATGGCTACACCTTC
TRBV7-9	NA	NA	TRBJ2-7	CASSSAYEQYF	TGTGCCAGCAGCTCCGCCTACGAGCAGTACTTC
TRBV7-2	NA	NA	TRBJ2-1	CASSLAGVANEQFF	TGTGCCAGCAGCTTAGCGGGAGTAGCGAATGAGCAGTTCTTC
TRBV29-1	TRBD2	NA	TRBJ2-1	CSVAPLLAGGQFF	TGCAGCGTTGCTCCCCTCTTGGCGGGAGGGCAGTTCTTC
TRBV5-6	TRBD2	NA	TRBJ2-7	CASSRGLALEQYF	TGTGCCAGCAGCCGGGGACTAGCACTCGAGCAGTACTTC
TRBV19	NA	NA	TRBJ1-1	CASSLQRDTEAFF	TGTGCCAGTAGTCTTCAAAGGGACACTGAAGCTTTCTTT
TRBV4-1	NA	NA	TRBJ1-1	CASSQETGSNTEAFF	TGCGCCAGCAGCCAAGAAACTGGATCGAACACTGAAGCTTTCTTT
TRBV6-2/TRBV6-3	TRBD2	NA	TRBJ2-1	CASSYSTSGLYYNEQFF	TGTGCCAGCAGTTACTCAACTAGCGGGCTGTACTACAATGAGCAGTTCTTC
TRBV7-8	NA	NA	TRBJ1-6	CASSLTQDYNSPLHF	TGTGCCAGCAGCTTAACCCAGGACTATAATTCACCCCTCCACTTT
TRBV5-1	NA	NA	TRBJ2-7	CASRAVGELIYEQYF	TGCGCCAGCAGGGCAGTTGGGGAGTTGATCTACGAGCAGTACTTC
TRBV7-2	TRBD1	NA	TRBJ1-5	CASSLVGTGNINQPQHF	TGTGCCAGCAGCTTAGTCGGGACAGGGAACATTAATCAGCCCCAGCATTTT
TRBV7-9	NA	NA	TRBJ2-5	CASSFYAGEETQYF	TGTGCCAGCAGCTTTTATGCCGGGGAAGAGACCCAGTACTTC
TRBV5-1	TRBD1	NA	TRBJ1-2	CASSLGVAGTGKGGYTF	TGCGCCAGCAGCTTGGGTGTAGCTGGGACAGGGAAAGGCGGCTACACCTTC
TRBV2	TRBD1	once	TRBJ1-3	CASRDRGLGNTIYF	TGTGCCAGCAGAGACAGGGGGCTTGGAAACACCATATATTTT
TRBV12-5	NA	NA	TRBJ2-1	CASGLFSGSSYNEQFF	TGTGCTAGTGGTTTGTTCTCAGGGAGCTCCTACAATGAGCAGTTCTTC
TRBV29-1	TRBD1	NA	TRBJ2-5	CSVDGTARETQYF	TGCAGCGTTGATGGGACAGCTAGGGAGACCCAGTACTTC
TRBV7-2	NA	NA	TRBJ2-5	CASSLVFSAGETQYF	TGTGCCAGCAGCTTAGTATTTTCGGCGGGAGAGACCCAGTACTTC
TRBV18	NA	NA	TRBJ1-3	CASSDTANTRSGNTIYF	TGTGCCAGCTCCGACACGGCCAACACCCGCTCTGGAAACACCATATATTTT
TRBV3-1/TRBV3-2	NA	NA	TRBJ1-3	CASSSRALSGNTIYF	TGTGCCAGCAGCTCCCGGGCCCTCTCTGGAAACACCATATATTTT
TRBV7-9	NA	NA	TRBJ2-7	CASSFTLAHEQYF	TGTGCCAGCAGCTTTACATTAGCCCACGAGCAGTACTTC
TRBV2	NA	NA	TRBJ1-2	CASSDRNYGYTF	TGTGCCAGCAGTGACAGGAACTATGGCTACACCTTC
TRBV11-2	NA	NA	TRBJ1-5	CASSRQVGLDQPQHF	TGTGCCAGCAGCCGACAGGTGGGCCTTGATCAGCCCCAGCATTTT
TRBV7-9	NA	NA	TRBJ2-2	CASSLSRLVTGELFF	TGTGCCAGCAGCTTATCACGGCTCGTCACCGGGGAGCTGTTTTTT
TRBV27	NA	NA	TRBJ2-7	CASSLSGRIGEIQHEQYF	TGTGCCAGCAGTTTATCTGGTCGGATTGGCGAAATTCAGCACGAGCAGTACTTC
TRBV7-2	NA	NA	TRBJ2-1	CASSPSLLYGSNEQFF	TGTGCCAGCAGCCCTAGTCTCCTCTACGGCTCTAATGAGCAGTTCTTC
TRBV28	NA	once	TRBJ1-4	CASKGWTVNEKLFF	TGTGCCAGCAAAGGCTGGACGGTTAATGAAAAACTGTTTTTT
TRBV18	NA	NA	TRBJ1-1	CASSPRQVERNTEAFF	TGTGCCAGCTCACCGAGGCAGGTCGAGAGGAACACTGAAGCTTTCTTT